This entry describes one T cell receptor (beta chain). Antigen: not known. The donors were healthy bone marrow donors. PCR amplification relied on 60 Vbeta primers (plus 13 Jbeta primers). Data came from immunoSEQ multiplex PCR; TCRdb stores just in-frame clones and leaves some out. The sample records 140,000 to 150,000 clones, roughly 86% being singletons. These data originate in a study of cytomegalovirus exposure and HLA in healthy donors. Study findings and constraints: Apart from CMV serostatus, no immune exposure information was available. Most TCR sequences were seen very rarely across donors, but some public TCRs occurred in many.

The sequence derives from a woman aged 40 to 49 in good health and CMV-seronegative. Sequenced input: PBMCs.

Written as DNA, the CDR3 is TGTGCCTGGAGTATCCTTCCGGGACTGCTTAACCTTGCAACTAATGAAAAACTGTTTTTT. The encoded protein is CAWSILPGLLNLATNEKLFF. This chain connects TRBV30 to TRBJ1-4; TRBD1 is a possible D gene (5 bases). Germline lookup yields CDR1 GTSNPN and CDR2 SVGIG (reference sequence). V gave up 2 bases and J gave up 0 bases, with 25 bases separating them. The CDR3 is made up of 20 amino acids.